This TCR beta chain was obtained from a study of blood T cell repertoires in COVID-19. Background on the study: Material from acute and convalescent COVID-19 was sourced from the United States, Italy and Spain.

The protocol was immunoSEQ multiplex PCR, while the TCRdb copy is restricted to in-frame clones and leaves out a portion. The sample lists 150,000 or so clones; approximately 86% were seen once. The CDR3 runs to 13 residues. Losses at the gene ends were 3 bases for V and 3 bases for J; bases not matched to a gene: 4. Germline loops: CDR1 DFQATT, CDR2 SNEGSKA (reference sequence). The chain joins TRBV20-1 to TRBJ2-7, with TRBD2 matching over 8 bases. The sequence came from a man in his 60s who had recovered from COVID-19. Specimen: peripheral blood. The CDR3 bases are TGCAGTGCTAGTCCCAGCGGGGGCTACGAGCAGTACTTC. Its translation is CSASPSGGYEQYF.